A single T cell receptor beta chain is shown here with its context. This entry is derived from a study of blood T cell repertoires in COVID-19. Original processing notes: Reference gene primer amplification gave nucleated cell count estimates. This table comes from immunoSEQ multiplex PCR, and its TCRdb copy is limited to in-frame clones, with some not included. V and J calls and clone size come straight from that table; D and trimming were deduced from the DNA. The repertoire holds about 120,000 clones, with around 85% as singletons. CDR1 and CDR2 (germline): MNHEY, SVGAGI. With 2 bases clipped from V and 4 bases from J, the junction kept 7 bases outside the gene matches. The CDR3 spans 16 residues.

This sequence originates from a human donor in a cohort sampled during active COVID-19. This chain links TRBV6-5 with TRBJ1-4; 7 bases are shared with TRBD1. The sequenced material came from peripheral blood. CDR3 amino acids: CASSYLGQVNNEKLFF. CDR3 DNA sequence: TGTGCCAGCAGTTACCTAGGACAGGTTAATAATGAAAAACTGTTTTTT.